This TCR beta chain was recovered during a study of long-term antiretroviral therapy in people with HIV. The assay, immunoSEQ v3.0, was run at survey level. Some clones are missing from TCRdb's copy, which holds only in-frame ones; the method was immunoSEQ multiplex PCR. The profile shows tens of thousands of clones, around 82% of them singletons. CDR1 and CDR2 from the germline V gene are SEHNR and FQNEAQ (reference sequence). The CDR3 extends over 17 amino acids. After removal of 1 base from V and 1 base from J, the junction contained 7 bases not matched to a gene. Comment on this clone: Its specificity is not known.

Whole-study results and caveats: Against controls, HIV repertoires showed narrower ranges of CDR3 length.

The chain combines TRBV7-9 with TRBJ2-4; 7 nucleotides align to TRBD1. This clonotype was sampled from a man between 25 and 39 years old with HIV. The sample here was unsorted PBMCs, taken 1.5 years after starting antiretroviral therapy. The CDR3 is CASSLGVTGKAKNIQYF. The CDR3 region has the DNA TGTGCCAGCAGCTTAGGGGTGACAGGGAAGGCCAAAAACATTCAGTACTTC.